Shown below are 8 T cell receptor beta chains from a single sample sequenced in a study of CD8+CD57+ T cells in acquired aplastic anemia. Investigators profiled TCR beta VDJ and CDR3 from genomic DNA template. From the reads, TCRdb called clonotypes with MiXCR, one entry per CDR3 protein. The table includes 120,000 or so distinct CDR3 sequences, nearly 40% detected once. Patients picked for sequencing had shown CD8+CD57+ cell expansion detected by flow cytometry. Material for sequencing was sorted CD4+, CD8+, or CD8+CD57+ T cells (not recorded which) from PBMCs. The receptors come from a human donor with aplastic anemia.

CDR3 in DNA: TGTGCCAGCAGAGGACAGCTTCTATACAATGAGCAGTTCTTC. Its protein is CASRGQLLYNEQFF. The rearrangement joins TRBV28 to TRBJ2-1; maybe TRBD1 (6 bases). The length of the CDR3 is 14 residues. Between the trimmed V and J ends, which lost 6 bases and 4 bases, there was a span of 13 bases. From germline, CDR1 is MDHEN and CDR2 SYDVKM.

Many counts were recorded for this clonotype. The rearrangement links TRBV20-1 to TRBJ2-5, with D uncertain. Between the trimmed V and J ends, which lost 6 bases and 2 bases, there was a span of 4 bases. CDR3 length: 10 residues. CDR1 and CDR2 from the germline V gene are DFQATT and SNEGSKA (reference sequence). The CDR3 coding sequence is TGCAGTGCCACTCAAGAGACCCAGTACTTC. This codes for CSATQETQYF.

The chain has TRBV19 and TRBJ1-2; 7 nucleotides agree with TRBD1. CDR3 length equals 14 residues. The V and J ends lost 5 bases and 8 bases, in that order; junction bases with no gene match: 11. Germline CDR1 LNHDA, CDR2 SQIVND (reference sequence). In DNA form, the CDR3 reads TGTGCCAGTAGTTCCGCCGGGACAGCCAACGGCTACACCTTC. Its translation: CASSSAGTANGYTF.

This clonotype came up once. The V and J genes are TRBV7-6 and TRBJ2-7; D is undetermined. The CDR3 sequence is 14 residues long. Trimming stripped 0 bases from V and 0 bases from J, with 6 bases between. The germline V gene has CDR1 SGHVS and CDR2 FNYEAQ. The chain's CDR3 is CASSLAPASYEQYF. DNA for the CDR3: TGTGCCAGCAGCTTAGCGCCAGCCTCCTACGAGCAGTACTTC.

This CDR3 reads CAISEDFEQFF. CDR3 in DNA: TGTGCCATCAGTGAGGATTTTGAGCAGTTCTTC. The rearrangement links TRBV10-3 to TRBJ2-1; D gene ambiguous. Trimming removed 2 bases at V and 9 bases at J, with 5 bases between. This CDR3 comprises 11 residues. Germline lookup yields CDR1 ENHRY and CDR2 SYGVKD.

This clonotype was seen at least ten times. The V call is TRBV6-5, the J call TRBJ1-3, with TRBD1 as a possible D gene (5 bases). Germline CDR1 MNHEY, CDR2 SVGAGI. The CDR3 consists of 16 residues. Trimming pared 0 bases from V and 0 bases from J, leaving 9 bases between. This chain's CDR3 is CASSYSKGSSGNTIYF. The CDR3 nucleotides read TGTGCCAGCAGTTACTCGAAGGGGAGCTCTGGAAACACCATATATTTT.

The rearrangement links TRBV10-3 to TRBJ1-1; D not certain. The CDR3 covers 13 residues. With 4 bases removed from V and 6 bases from J, the gap between germline ends came to 12 bases. Germline V gene data show CDR1 as ENHRY and CDR2 as SYGVKD. The CDR3 here is CAISAETQAEAFF. As DNA, the CDR3 is TGTGCCATCAGTGCCGAGACGCAAGCTGAAGCTTTCTTT.

With regard to this clonotype: At one boundary the junction diverges from the germline segment, which might be a read error. The rearrangement joins TRBV11-2 to TRBJ1-6; perhaps TRBD1 as D (5 bases). The CDR3 has 15 residues. Germline V gives CDR1 SGHAT, CDR2 FQNNGV. DNA of the CDR3: TGTGCCAGCAGCGCGCAGGGTACCTATAATTCACCACTCCACTTT. Encoded protein: CASSAQGTYNSPLHF.